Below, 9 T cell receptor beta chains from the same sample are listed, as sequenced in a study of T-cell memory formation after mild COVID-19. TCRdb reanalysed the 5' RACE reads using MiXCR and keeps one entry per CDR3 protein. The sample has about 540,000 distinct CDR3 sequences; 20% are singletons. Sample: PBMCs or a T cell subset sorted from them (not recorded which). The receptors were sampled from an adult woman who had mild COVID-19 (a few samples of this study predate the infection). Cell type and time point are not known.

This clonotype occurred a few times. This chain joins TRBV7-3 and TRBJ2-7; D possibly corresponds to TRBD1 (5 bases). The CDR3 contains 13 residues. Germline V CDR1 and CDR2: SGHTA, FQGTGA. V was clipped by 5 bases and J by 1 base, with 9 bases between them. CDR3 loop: CASSKTVSYEQYF. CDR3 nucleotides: TGTGCCAGCAGCAAGACAGTATCCTACGAGCAGTACTTC.

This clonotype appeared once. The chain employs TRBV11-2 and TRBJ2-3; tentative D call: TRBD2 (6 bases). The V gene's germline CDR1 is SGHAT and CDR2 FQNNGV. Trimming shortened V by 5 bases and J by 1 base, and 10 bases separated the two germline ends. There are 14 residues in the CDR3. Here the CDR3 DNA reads TGTGCCAGCAGCCACCGCGGGGGCACAGATACGCAGTATTTT. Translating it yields CASSHRGGTDTQYF. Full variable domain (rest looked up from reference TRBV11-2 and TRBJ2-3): EAGVAQSPRYKIIEKRQSVAFWCNPISGHATLYWYQQILGQGPKLLIQFQNNGVVDDSQLPKDRFSAERLKGVDSTLKIQPAKLEDSAVYLCASSHRGGTDTQYFGPGTRLTVL.

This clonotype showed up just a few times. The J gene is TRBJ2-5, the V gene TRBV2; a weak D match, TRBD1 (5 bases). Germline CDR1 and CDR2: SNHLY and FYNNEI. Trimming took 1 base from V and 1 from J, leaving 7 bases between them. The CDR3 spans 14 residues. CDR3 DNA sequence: TGTGCCAGCAGTGAAGGCAGGGTCCAAGAGACCCAGTACTTC. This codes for CASSEGRVQETQYF.

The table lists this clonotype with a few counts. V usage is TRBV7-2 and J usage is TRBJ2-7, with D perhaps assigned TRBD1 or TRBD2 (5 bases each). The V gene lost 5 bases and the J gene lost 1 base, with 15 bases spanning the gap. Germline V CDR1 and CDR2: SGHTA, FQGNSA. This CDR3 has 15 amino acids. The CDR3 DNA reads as TGTGCCAGCAGCAAACAAATGGGGGTATCCTACGAGCAGTACTTC. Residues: CASSKQMGVSYEQYF.

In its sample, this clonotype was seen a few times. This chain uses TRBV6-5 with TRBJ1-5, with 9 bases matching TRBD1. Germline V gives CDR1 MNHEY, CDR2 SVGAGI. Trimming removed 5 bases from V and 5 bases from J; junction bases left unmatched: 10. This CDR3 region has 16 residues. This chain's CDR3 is CASSPSDRGIHQPQHF. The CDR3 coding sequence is TGTGCCAGCAGTCCTTCGGACAGGGGAATCCATCAGCCCCAGCATTTT.

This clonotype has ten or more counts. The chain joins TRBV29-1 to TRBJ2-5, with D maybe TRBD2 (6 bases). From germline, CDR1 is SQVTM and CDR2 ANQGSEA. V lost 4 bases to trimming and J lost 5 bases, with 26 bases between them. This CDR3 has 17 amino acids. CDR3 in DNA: TGCAGCGTTGTCCAACCCTGGAGCGGGCCCCAGGGTGAGACCCAGTACTTC. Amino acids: CSVVQPWSGPQGETQYF.

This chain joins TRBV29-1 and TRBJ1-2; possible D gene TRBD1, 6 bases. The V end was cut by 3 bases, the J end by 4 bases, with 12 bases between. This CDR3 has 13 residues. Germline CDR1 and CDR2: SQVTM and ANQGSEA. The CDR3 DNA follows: TGCAGCGTTGACGCAGGGGCGGGCTATGGCTACACCTTC. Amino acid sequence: CSVDAGAGYGYTF. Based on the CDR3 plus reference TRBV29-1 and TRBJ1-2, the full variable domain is SAVISQKPSRDICQRGTSLTIQCQVDSQVTMMFWYRQQPGQSLTLIATANQGSEATYESGFVIDKFPISRPNLTFSTLTVSNMSPEDSSIYLCSVDAGAGYGYTFGSGTRLTVV.

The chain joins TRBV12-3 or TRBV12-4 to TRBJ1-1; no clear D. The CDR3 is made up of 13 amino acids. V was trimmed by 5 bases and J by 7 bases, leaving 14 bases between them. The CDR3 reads CASSDTDGVEAFF. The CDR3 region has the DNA TGTGCCAGCAGTGACACCGATGGGGTTGAAGCTTTCTTT.

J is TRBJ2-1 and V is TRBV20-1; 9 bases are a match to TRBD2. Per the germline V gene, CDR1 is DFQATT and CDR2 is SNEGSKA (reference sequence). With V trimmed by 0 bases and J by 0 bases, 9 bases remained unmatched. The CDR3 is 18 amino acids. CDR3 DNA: TGCAGTGCTAGAGAGGGGGGCGGGAGGGCCTTCTCCTACAATGAGCAGTTCTTC. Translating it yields CSAREGGGRAFSYNEQFF.